This passage covers 25 T cell receptor beta chains from one sample sequenced in a study of cytomegalovirus exposure and HLA in healthy donors. The PCR had 60 Vbeta and 13 Jbeta primers. Using immunoSEQ multiplex PCR, the repertoire was profiled, and TCRdb retains in-frame clones only, with some absent. The table has over 150,000 clones, 80% seen once. Input material: PBMCs. These receptors all come from a young man in good health and CMV-seronegative.

The chain carries TRBV29-1 and TRBJ1-6; possibly TRBD1 for D (6 bases). CDR1 and CDR2 from the germline V gene are SQVTM and ANQGSEA. V was cut by 5 bases and J by 0 bases, with 8 bases left in between. The CDR3 has 14 amino acids. The CDR3 DNA reads TGCAGCGTTCAGGGGAGCTCCTATAATTCACCCCTCCACTTT. The encoded protein is CSVQGSSYNSPLHF. Full variable domain (missing parts from reference TRBV29-1 and TRBJ1-6): SAVISQKPSRDICQRGTSLTIQCQVDSQVTMMFWYRQQPGQSLTLIATANQGSEATYESGFVIDKFPISRPNLTFSTLTVSNMSPEDSSIYLCSVQGSSYNSPLHFGNGTRLTVT.

V usage is TRBV23-1 and J usage is TRBJ2-1, with D maybe TRBD2 (6 bases). TRBV23-1 is annotated as an ORF whose role is uncertain. Trimming pared 3 bases from V and 0 bases from J, leaving 12 bases between. CDR3 size: 16 residues. This chain's CDR3 is CASSHSSGRSYNEQFF. The CDR3 coding sequence is TGCGCCAGCAGTCATTCGAGCGGGCGCTCCTACAATGAGCAGTTCTTC.

V is TRBV7-9 and J is TRBJ2-5, with TRBD1 as a possible D gene (6 bases). Trimming took off 4 bases at V and 4 bases at J, with 19 bases between the two ends. The germline gives CDR1 SEHNR, CDR2 FQNEAQ (reference sequence). This CDR3 spans 16 amino acids. The CDR3 DNA reads TGTGCCAGCAGCTCCCGCGTGGGGGACATCGGAGAGACCCAGTACTTC. This gives the protein CASSSRVGDIGETQYF.

The chain links TRBV5-3 to TRBJ2-7, with D perhaps matching TRBD2 (5 bases). TRBV5-3 is an ORF; its function is uncertain. This CDR3 has 14 amino acids. The V and J ends lost 10 bases and 0 bases respectively, with 17 bases between them. This CDR3 reads CASFGGFPSYEQYF. The CDR3 DNA reads as TGTGCCTCCTTTGGCGGGTTTCCCTCCTACGAGCAGTACTTC.

CDR3 in amino acids: CASRVPGRWTDTQYF. CDR3 coding DNA: TGTGCCAGCAGAGTTCCAGGGAGGTGGACAGATACGCAGTATTTT. The chain employs TRBV6-6 and TRBJ2-3, with a tentative D call TRBD2 (6 bases). V lost 6 bases and J 3 bases, leaving 16 bases between the germline ends. From germline, CDR1 is MNHNY and CDR2 SVGAGI (reference sequence). This CDR3 has 15 residues.

The chain carries TRBV6-5 and TRBJ1-1; D remains unclear. Germline values: CDR1 MNHEY, CDR2 SVGAGI. CDR3 length equals 13 residues. The V end was cut by 5 bases, the J end by 1 base, with 8 bases between. CDR3 in DNA: TGTGCCAGCAGTGTGCGTCCGAACACTGAAGCTTTCTTT. Translation: CASSVRPNTEAFF.

V is TRBV9 and J is TRBJ1-1; a weak D match, TRBD1 (6 bases). The V and J ends lost 8 bases and 3 bases respectively, with 20 bases between them. This CDR3 region has 15 residues. Germline V lookup: CDR1 SGDLS, CDR2 YYNGEE. The CDR3 sequence is CASGGGGVYDTEAFF. The CDR3 DNA reads as TGTGCCAGTGGCGGAGGGGGGGTTTACGACACTGAAGCTTTCTTT.

The V call is TRBV7-2, the J call TRBJ1-1, with 7 nucleotides matching TRBD1. The V and J ends lost 5 bases and 1 base, in that order; junction bases with no gene match: 4. The CDR3 spans 14 residues. Looked up from germline, CDR1 is SGHTA and CDR2 is FQGNSA. CDR3 protein: CASSPRTGNTEAFF. CDR3 in DNA: TGTGCCAGCAGCCCGCGGACAGGGAACACTGAAGCTTTCTTT.

V gene TRBV27 combines with J gene TRBJ2-7; maybe TRBD1 (8 bases). Trimming removed 6 bases at V and 2 bases at J, with 14 bases between. This CDR3 contains 14 residues. Germline assignment: CDR1 MNHEY and CDR2 SMNVEV (reference sequence). The CDR3 region has the DNA TGTGCCAGCAGCCCACAGGGGGGGACCTACGAGCAGTACTTC. Its translation is CASSPQGGTYEQYF.

The rearrangement links TRBV19 to TRBJ2-3, with D maybe TRBD2 (6 bases). CDR1 and CDR2 (germline): LNHDA, SQIVND (reference sequence). V lost 3 bases, J lost 4 bases, and 8 bases lay in between. This CDR3 is built from 13 residues. The CDR3 region has the DNA TGTGCCAGTAGTATCGGAGGGGCAGATACGCAGTATTTT. This encodes CASSIGGADTQYF. The full variable domain, its missing parts supplied by reference TRBV19 and TRBJ2-3, is DGGITQSPKYLFRKEGQNVTLSCEQNLNHDAMYWYRQDPGQGLRLIYYSQIVNDFQKGDIAEGYSVSREKKESFPLTVTSAQKNPTAFYLCASSIGGADTQYFGPGTRLTVL.

This chain joins TRBV7-9 and TRBJ2-7; 10 positions match TRBD1. This CDR3 has 14 residues. Trimming removed 4 bases from V and 4 bases from J; junction bases left unmatched: 4. Germline assignment: CDR1 SEHNR and CDR2 FQNEAQ (reference sequence). CDR3 nucleotide sequence: TGTGCCAGCAGCTCTCGACAGGGGGCTTACGAGCAGTACTTC. Protein product: CASSSRQGAYEQYF.

This chain joins TRBV10-3 and TRBJ1-2; D perhaps matches TRBD1 (5 bases). This CDR3 is 14 amino acids long. Trimming removed 7 bases from V and 3 bases from J, with 15 bases in between. CDR1 is ENHRY and CDR2 is SYGVKD in the germline V gene. CDR3 sequence reads: CAIKEGWVDYGYTF. DNA for the CDR3: TGTGCCATCAAGGAGGGGTGGGTGGACTATGGCTACACCTTC.

This rearrangement joins TRBV7-2 to TRBJ2-7; D perhaps matches TRBD2 (5 bases). Trimming removed 5 bases from V and 4 bases from J, with 12 bases in between. Germline V gene lookup returns CDR1 SGHTA and CDR2 FQGNSA. CDR3 size: 13 residues. The CDR3 bases are TGTGCCAGCAGCCCCTCGGGATGGTACGAGCAGTACTTC. Its translation is CASSPSGWYEQYF. Full variable domain (missing parts from reference TRBV7-2 and TRBJ2-7): GAGVSQSPSNKVTEKGKDVELRCDPISGHTALYWYRQSLGQGLEFLIYFQGNSAPDKSGLPSDRFSAERTGGSVSTLTIQRTQQEDSAVYLCASSPSGWYEQYFGPGTRLTVT.

The count of this clone is one. This chain uses TRBV5-1 with TRBJ1-1; 9 bases match TRBD1. CDR1 is SGHRS, CDR2 YFSETQ, per germline. Trimming removed 4 bases from V and 5 bases from J; junction bases left unmatched: 9. The CDR3 covers 15 residues. The CDR3 coding sequence is TGCGCCAGCAGCCAACCCGGGACAGGGCGGACTGAAGCTTTCTTT. Its translation is CASSQPGTGRTEAFF.

This clone was recorded a few times. The rearrangement links TRBV29-1 to TRBJ2-3; TRBD2 aligns across 8 bases. V lost 1 base, J lost 0 bases, and 6 bases stayed unmatched. Germline V gene sequence: CDR1 SQVTM, CDR2 ANQGSEA. The CDR3 is 16 amino acids. DNA of the CDR3: TGCAGCGTTGAAGGTCAGCGGGGGCTGAGCACAGATACGCAGTATTTT. As protein: CSVEGQRGLSTDTQYF.

The gene calls are TRBV4-2 and TRBJ1-1; weak D call: TRBD1 (6 bases). Germline V gene sequence: CDR1 LGHNA, CDR2 YNFKEQ. V lost 5 bases and J 5 bases, leaving 18 bases between the germline ends. The CDR3 consists of 15 residues. The CDR3 nucleotides read TGTGCCAGCAGCGAAGCCCAACAGGGTCGAACTGAAGCTTTCTTT. The encoded protein is CASSEAQQGRTEAFF.

The V call is TRBV30, the J call TRBJ2-2; 7 bases are a match to TRBD2. Germline-derived CDR1 and CDR2 are GTSNPN and SVGIG (reference sequence). CDR3 length: 14 residues. V lost 0 bases to trimming and J lost 5 bases; unmatched junction nucleotides: 3. This CDR3 reads CAWSVGLDTGELFF. Here the CDR3 DNA reads TGTGCCTGGAGTGTTGGACTAGATACCGGGGAGCTGTTTTTT.

This clone was detected once. This chain uses TRBV11-2 with TRBJ2-2; 9 bases line up with TRBD1. V lost 3 bases to trimming and J lost 5 bases; unmatched junction nucleotides: 16. The germline gives CDR1 SGHAT, CDR2 FQNNGV. CDR3 size: 19 residues. The DNA for the CDR3 is TGTGCCAGCAGCTTCGGCTATCCTCGGACAGGGGCTGGGACCGGGGAGCTGTTTTTT. This encodes CASSFGYPRTGAGTGELFF.

The rearrangement joins TRBV4-3 to TRBJ2-7; D call uncertain. CDR3 length equals 14 residues. The V and J ends lost 2 bases and 2 bases respectively, with 10 bases between them. The germline gives CDR1 LGHNA, CDR2 YSLEER. CDR3 residues: CASSQNTATYEQYF. The CDR3 nucleotides read TGCGCCAGCAGCCAAAATACAGCCACCTACGAGCAGTACTTC.

CDR3 nucleotide sequence: TGTGCCAGCAGCTTAGCCGGGACCGGGACTAGCGGGTTCTACGAGCAGTACTTC. Its protein is CASSLAGTGTSGFYEQYF. The chain has TRBV11-2 and TRBJ2-7; the match to TRBD2 covers 12 bases. CDR1 and CDR2 from the germline V gene are SGHAT and FQNNGV. CDR3 length: 18 residues. V lost 1 base, J lost 3 bases, and 10 bases stayed unmatched.

The chain is built from TRBV9 and TRBJ2-7, with D tentatively TRBD1 (5 bases). CDR3 length: 14 residues. Deletions cut 0 bases from V and 2 bases from J, with 9 bases between. CDR1 is SGDLS, CDR2 YYNGEE, per germline. CDR3 sequence (DNA): TGTGCCAGCAGCGTAGCTGACAGCGCCTACGAGCAGTACTTC. Protein product: CASSVADSAYEQYF.

The chain carries TRBV4-2 and TRBJ1-5, with 9 bases identical to TRBD1. The CDR3 is 20 residues long. V was pared by 1 base and J by 10 bases, with 23 bases of the junction left unmatched. Germline V gene data show CDR1 as LGHNA and CDR2 as YNFKEQ. CDR3 protein: CASSQVLRDREIPEISPQHF. CDR3 DNA: TGTGCCAGCAGCCAAGTTCTGCGGGACAGGGAGATACCTGAGATCAGCCCCCAGCATTTT.

V usage is TRBV5-1 and J usage is TRBJ2-7; 7 bases map to TRBD1. The germline V gene encodes CDR1 SGHRS and CDR2 YFSETQ. J was trimmed by 2 bases and V by 4 bases; bases with no gene match: 6. The CDR3 extends over 14 amino acids. The CDR3 DNA sequence: TGCGCCAGCAGCGTTGGGCAGGGGGCCTACGAGCAGTACTTC. Amino acids: CASSVGQGAYEQYF.

The chain combines TRBV2 with TRBJ2-1; D perhaps matches TRBD2 (6 bases). This CDR3 contains 13 residues. Germline V gene sequence: CDR1 SNHLY, CDR2 FYNNEI. The ends were cut back, 8 bases at V and 7 bases at J, with 15 bases in the middle. Here the CDR3 DNA reads TGTGCCAGCCTCGGGGGAATCGATAATGAGCAGTTCTTC. Translation: CASLGGIDNEQFF.

The V gene is TRBV6-1, the J gene TRBJ2-3; D may be TRBD2 (6 bases). The CDR3 length is 15 residues. V shed 6 bases and J shed 0 bases, with 13 bases lying between them. CDR1 and CDR2 from the germline V gene are MNHNS and SASEGT. This CDR3 is CASSPGGESTDTQYF. CDR3 DNA sequence: TGTGCCAGCAGCCCCGGGGGAGAAAGCACAGATACGCAGTATTTT.